The 23 T cell receptor beta chains below were found in one sample sequenced in a study of blood T cell repertoires in COVID-19. Some clones are missing from TCRdb's copy, which holds only in-frame ones; the method was immunoSEQ multiplex PCR. Of 250,000 to 350,000 clones listed, about four fifths are singletons. Sequencing was performed on peripheral blood. Receptors originate from a woman aged 50 to 65 with acute or convalescent COVID-19.

The chain carries TRBV9 and TRBJ1-6, with unresolved D. The V gene lost 0 bases and the J gene lost 14 bases, with 18 bases spanning the gap. Germline loops: CDR1 SGDLS, CDR2 YYNGEE. The CDR3 consists of 15 residues. This CDR3 is CASSVESRNLGTLHF. For the CDR3, the DNA is TGTGCCAGCAGCGTAGAGAGCAGAAATTTGGGCACCCTCCACTTT.

The chain recombines TRBV6-2 or TRBV6-3 with TRBJ1-1; TRBD1 aligns across 9 bases. Unmatched junction bases numbered 7, after V lost 2 bases and J lost 3 bases. The CDR3 runs to 16 residues. Germline CDR1 and CDR2: MNHEY and SVGEGT. The CDR3 DNA is TGTGCCAGCAGTTACCCTACGGGACAGGGCTACACTGAAGCTTTCTTT. Translated, it gives CASSYPTGQGYTEAFF.

CDR3 sequence reads: CASSLERDYGYTF. In DNA form, the CDR3 reads TGCGCCAGCAGCTTGGAACGGGACTATGGCTACACCTTC. The chain employs TRBV5-1 and TRBJ1-2, with D unclear. CDR1 and CDR2 from the germline V gene are SGHRS and YFSETQ. The CDR3 totals 13 residues. Between the trimmed V and J ends, which lost 0 bases and 3 bases, there was a span of 6 bases.

The V call is TRBV2, the J call TRBJ1-3; TRBD1 matches at 7 bases. The CDR3 is 14 residues long. Germline CDR1 is SNHLY and CDR2 is FYNNEI. V lost 5 bases to trimming and J lost 3 bases; unmatched junction nucleotides: 4. DNA for the CDR3: TGTGCCAGCAGTCGACAGGGAGTTGGAAACACCATATATTTT. It encodes CASSRQGVGNTIYF. The variable domain in full, with the rest retrieved from reference TRBV2 and TRBJ1-3, is EPEVTQTPSHQVTQMGQEVILRCVPISNHLYFYWYRQILGQKVEFLVSFYNNEISEKSEIFDDQFSVERPDGSNFTLKIRSTKLEDSAMYFCASSRQGVGNTIYFGEGSWLTVV.

A note on this clone: Sequence at one end of the junction differs from germline and may be a read error. The J gene is TRBJ2-1, the V gene TRBV2, with TRBD2 matching over 13 bases. This CDR3 has 12 amino acids. Germline CDR1 and CDR2: SNHLY and FYNNEI. The CDR3 nucleotides are TGCGGGACTAGCGGGGTTTCCAATGAGCAGTTCTTC. Translating gives CGTSGVSNEQFF.

CDR3: CASSSRGGPLNEQFF. In DNA, the CDR3 is TGTGCCAGCAGCTCCCGCGGGGGGCCCCTCAATGAGCAGTTCTTC. This chain uses TRBV13 with TRBJ2-1; 8 positions match TRBD2. With V trimmed by 4 bases and J by 6 bases, 8 bases remained unmatched. The germline CDR1 and CDR2 sequences are PRHDT and FYEKMQ (reference sequence). The CDR3 has 15 amino acids.

This clone was observed a single time. The chain links TRBV6-5 to TRBJ1-1; D gene ambiguous. The CDR3 length is 14 residues. V lost 2 bases to trimming and J lost 0 bases, with 7 bases between them. Germline V lookup: CDR1 MNHEY, CDR2 SVGAGI. In DNA, the CDR3 is TGTGCCAGCAGTTACCAGGTAGTGAACACTGAAGCTTTCTTT. The encoded protein is CASSYQVVNTEAFF.

V usage is TRBV7-2 and J usage is TRBJ2-7; 12 nucleotides agree with TRBD2. CDR1 and CDR2 from the germline V gene are SGHTA and FQGNSA. CDR3 length equals 19 residues. V dropped 1 base and J dropped 2; count of bases not matched to a gene: 12. The CDR3 loop reads CASSLVGTSGPSSPYEQYF. The DNA for the CDR3 is TGTGCCAGCAGCTTAGTAGGGACTAGCGGGCCTTCTTCTCCCTACGAGCAGTACTTC.

The CDR3 DNA reads as TGTGCCAGCAGCTTAGAGGGAGGGGGTCAAGAGACCCAGTACTTC. It specifies CASSLEGGGQETQYF. This chain uses TRBV13 with TRBJ2-5; tentative D call: TRBD2 (7 bases). CDR3 length equals 15 residues. Trimming removed 1 base at V and 2 bases at J, with 11 bases between. CDR1 is PRHDT and CDR2 is FYEKMQ in the germline V gene (reference sequence).

The chain carries TRBV12-3 or TRBV12-4 and TRBJ2-7; 7 bases fit TRBD2. V lost 4 bases, J lost 3 bases, and 3 bases stayed unmatched. The CDR3 sequence is 13 residues long. CDR3 in amino acids: CASSSGGSYEQYF. The CDR3 DNA is TGTGCCAGCAGTTCGGGCGGGAGCTACGAGCAGTACTTC.

The chain recombines TRBV3-1 (or the pseudogene TRBV3-2) with TRBJ2-5; D is unresolved. This CDR3 comprises 13 residues. Trimming took off 1 base at V and 5 bases at J, with 8 bases between the two ends. CDR1 and CDR2 from the germline V gene are LGHDT and YNNKEL (reference sequence). This CDR3 is CASSQGNGETQYF. The DNA of the CDR3 is TGTGCCAGCAGCCAAGGGAACGGGGAGACCCAGTACTTC.

The V call is TRBV7-9, the J call TRBJ1-1, with D unclear. Germline V gene lookup returns CDR1 SEHNR and CDR2 FQNEAQ (reference sequence). Deletions cut 1 base from V and 7 bases from J, with 7 bases between. The CDR3 consists of 12 residues. The DNA for the CDR3 is TGTGCCAGCAGCTTAGAGCGGGATGAAGCTTTCTTT. It specifies CASSLERDEAFF.

The table lists this clone with a count of one. The chain recombines TRBV30 with TRBJ2-5, with 8 bases fitting TRBD1. J lost 2 bases, V lost 0 bases, and 8 bases had no gene match. This CDR3 has 16 residues. The germline V gene has CDR1 GTSNPN and CDR2 SVGIG (reference sequence). CDR3 sequence (DNA): TGTGCCTGGAGTGTATCGGACAGGGCCAAGCAAGAGACCCAGTACTTC. It encodes CAWSVSDRAKQETQYF. Variable domain in full (rest from reference TRBV30 and TRBJ2-5): SQTIHQWPATLVQPVGSPLSLECTVEGTSNPNLYWYRQAAGRGLQLLFYSVGIGQISSEVPQNLSASRPQDRQFILSSKKLLLSDSGFYLCAWSVSDRAKQETQYFGPGTRLLVL.

This clone has more than one count but fewer than ten. The chain has TRBV10-3 and TRBJ1-2, with D possibly being TRBD1 (5 bases). V was shortened by 0 bases and J by 4 bases, with 12 bases between the two germline ends. CDR1 is ENHRY, CDR2 SYGVKD, per germline. The CDR3 has 15 residues. This CDR3 reads CAISESLGGSYGYTF. The CDR3 DNA is TGTGCCATCAGTGAGTCGTTGGGGGGAAGCTATGGCTACACCTTC.

The genes are TRBV5-1 and TRBJ1-2; D is perhaps TRBD1 (5 bases). CDR3 length: 13 amino acids. The V end lost 4 bases, the J end lost 2 bases, and 9 bases lay between the germline ends. Germline values: CDR1 SGHRS, CDR2 YFSETQ. This CDR3 reads CASSPAGNYGYTF. CDR3 bases: TGCGCCAGCAGCCCGGCAGGGAACTATGGCTACACCTTC.

The gene calls are TRBV2 and TRBJ2-3; tentative D call: TRBD2 (7 bases). The CDR3 is 14 residues long. V shed 8 bases and J shed 2 bases, with 14 bases lying between them. Looked up from germline, CDR1 is SNHLY and CDR2 is FYNNEI. CDR3 region: CASLRGANTDTQYF. CDR3 sequence (DNA): TGTGCCAGCCTACGGGGGGCGAACACAGATACGCAGTATTTT.

This rearrangement joins TRBV2 to TRBJ2-3, with D maybe TRBD2 (6 bases). Trimming stripped 6 bases from V and 6 bases from J, with 10 bases between. The CDR3 loop spans 12 amino acids. Germline V lookup: CDR1 SNHLY, CDR2 FYNNEI. The chain's CDR3 is CASSPGLDTQYF. CDR3 DNA sequence: TGTGCCAGCAGCCCGGGACTTGATACGCAGTATTTT.

The V gene is TRBV28, the J gene TRBJ2-5; 8 bases match TRBD1. CDR3 length: 13 amino acids. V was clipped by 2 bases and J by 9 bases; unmatched bases: 5. Germline V gene data show CDR1 as MDHEN and CDR2 as SYDVKM. This CDR3 is CASSLTSDRAQYF. The CDR3 region has the DNA TGTGCCAGCAGTTTAACCTCGGACAGGGCCCAGTACTTC.

This chain links TRBV7-2 with TRBJ2-2, with 7 bases fitting TRBD2. The germline gives CDR1 SGHTA, CDR2 FQGNSA. This CDR3 region has 16 residues. Trimming removed 7 bases from V and 2 bases from J; junction bases left unmatched: 10. The CDR3 coding sequence is TGTGCCAGCAACCCTATGGGGGGGAGTAACACCGGGGAGCTGTTTTTT. It translates to CASNPMGGSNTGELFF.

The J gene is TRBJ2-7, the V gene TRBV5-6; 8 bases align to TRBD2. The CDR3 has 15 amino acids. Trimming removed 2 bases from V and 11 bases from J; junction bases left unmatched: 15. Germline V CDR1 and CDR2: SGHDT, YYEEEE. The CDR3 sequence: CASSFLTAGVGKEYF. The DNA for the CDR3 is TGTGCCAGCAGCTTCTTGACAGCGGGAGTAGGCAAGGAGTACTTC.

This clone occurred a few times. The chain joins TRBV27 to TRBJ1-1; D is undetermined. V lost 7 bases to trimming and J lost 1 base, with 4 bases between them. CDR1 is MNHEY, CDR2 SMNVEV, per germline (reference sequence). There are 11 residues in the CDR3. The CDR3 loop is CASMRNTEAFF. CDR3 coding DNA: TGTGCCAGCATGAGGAACACTGAAGCTTTCTTT.

V gene TRBV3-1 (or the pseudogene TRBV3-2) combines with J gene TRBJ1-1; D perhaps matches TRBD1 (5 bases). The CDR3 totals 14 residues. CDR1 and CDR2 (germline): LGHDT, YNNKEL (reference sequence). V lost 1 base to trimming and J lost 3 bases, with 9 bases between them. This CDR3 reads CASSQADRHTEAFF. CDR3 coding DNA: TGTGCCAGCAGCCAAGCCGACAGACACACTGAAGCTTTCTTT.

The CDR3 loop reads CASSQSKASPTGGATNEKLFF. The CDR3 DNA follows: TGCGCCAGCAGTCAATCGAAAGCCTCGCCAACAGGGGGTGCAACTAATGAAAAACTGTTTTTT. The gene calls are TRBV23-1 and TRBJ1-4; TRBD1 agrees at 8 bases. TRBV23-1 is marked as an open reading frame, function uncertain. There are 21 residues in the CDR3. After removal of 0 bases from V and 0 bases from J, the junction contained 15 bases not matched to a gene.